Listed below are T cell receptor beta chains from one sample, sequenced in a study of CD8 T cells in ankylosing spondylitis. TCRdb analysed the 5' RACE reads with MiXCR anew, one entry per CDR3 protein. Altogether about 540,000 distinct CDR3 sequences are present, about an eighth being singletons, with the ten largest covering under 7.5%. The sequenced sample was blood, either unsorted or a sorted T cell fraction (not recorded which). The receptors derive from a male donor with ankylosing spondylitis. Each CDR3 is given with its conserved first and last residue. Fields, in order: J gene, V gene, CDR3 protein.

j_call: TRBJ2-1
v_call: TRBV11-2
cdr3_aa: CASSLGGVYNEQFF

j_call: TRBJ2-5
v_call: TRBV7-7
cdr3_aa: CASSPLPGQGHQETQYF

j_call: TRBJ2-1
v_call: TRBV20-1
cdr3_aa: CSARDLRGRAGNEQFF

j_call: TRBJ2-1
v_call: TRBV29-1
cdr3_aa: CSVLEPYNEQFF

j_call: TRBJ2-6
v_call: TRBV20-1
cdr3_aa: CSADKAGANVLTF

j_call: TRBJ2-3
v_call: TRBV7-9
cdr3_aa: CASSWVQSTDTQYF

j_call: TRBJ1-2
v_call: TRBV2
cdr3_aa: CASSEGQGYGYTF

j_call: TRBJ2-7
v_call: TRBV11-2
cdr3_aa: CASSSLQGTAYEQYF

j_call: TRBJ2-1
v_call: TRBV20-1
cdr3_aa: CSARDPTRPPNEQFF

j_call: TRBJ2-5
v_call: TRBV7-2
cdr3_aa: CASSGTSGRVETQYF

j_call: TRBJ1-2
v_call: TRBV25-1
cdr3_aa: CASSETGGSYGYTF

j_call: TRBJ2-7
v_call: TRBV6-6
cdr3_aa: CASSGSGNEQYF

j_call: TRBJ2-1
v_call: TRBV5-1
cdr3_aa: CASSFSGTGINEQFF

j_call: TRBJ2-1
v_call: TRBV12-3/TRBV12-4
cdr3_aa: CASSPTGLEQFF

j_call: TRBJ2-2
v_call: TRBV7-7
cdr3_aa: CASSLAPSGRTGELFF

j_call: TRBJ1-2
v_call: TRBV20-1
cdr3_aa: CSASRDGGFKGYTF

j_call: TRBJ2-1
v_call: TRBV11-1
cdr3_aa: CASSTGATYNEQFF

j_call: TRBJ2-4
v_call: TRBV4-2
cdr3_aa: CASSQLSGKSKNIQYF

j_call: TRBJ2-2
v_call: TRBV3-1
cdr3_aa: CASSQGALTRDTGELFF

j_call: TRBJ2-5
v_call: TRBV6-5
cdr3_aa: CASSSRDRGGETQYF

j_call: TRBJ2-1
v_call: TRBV11-2
cdr3_aa: CASSLDASGDNEQFF

j_call: TRBJ2-3
v_call: TRBV7-9
cdr3_aa: CASSYHGTQYF

j_call: TRBJ2-1
v_call: TRBV12-3/TRBV12-4
cdr3_aa: CASSRRGPGQGNNEQFF

j_call: TRBJ2-6
v_call: TRBV24-1
cdr3_aa: CATSDKGPGANVLTF

j_call: TRBJ1-2
v_call: TRBV11-2
cdr3_aa: CASSPYNSNYGYTF

j_call: TRBJ2-5
v_call: TRBV5-1
cdr3_aa: CASSLGTGEETQYF

j_call: TRBJ1-6
v_call: TRBV20-1
cdr3_aa: CSASLRRDSPLHF

j_call: TRBJ1-1
v_call: TRBV29-1
cdr3_aa: CSASGNTEAFF

j_call: TRBJ1-6
v_call: TRBV5-1
cdr3_aa: CASSIFPSSTTINSPLHF

j_call: TRBJ2-3
v_call: TRBV5-1
cdr3_aa: CASSLEGAPSTDTQYF

j_call: TRBJ1-3
v_call: TRBV12-3/TRBV12-4
cdr3_aa: CASRLSSGDTIYF

j_call: TRBJ2-7
v_call: TRBV5-1
cdr3_aa: CASRQQGDSYEQYF

j_call: TRBJ2-1
v_call: TRBV12-3/TRBV12-4
cdr3_aa: CASSLPRTSGNNEQFF

j_call: TRBJ2-3
v_call: TRBV12-3/TRBV12-4
cdr3_aa: CASSLAQGFPSTDTQYF

j_call: TRBJ1-2
v_call: TRBV3-1
cdr3_aa: CASSRSDRGLSGYTF

j_call: TRBJ1-4
v_call: TRBV20-1
cdr3_aa: CSARGENEKLFF

j_call: TRBJ1-4
v_call: TRBV7-6
cdr3_aa: CASSLGSGNNEKLFF

j_call: TRBJ1-1
v_call: TRBV20-1
cdr3_aa: CSARETGTGRTEAFF

j_call: TRBJ2-3
v_call: TRBV27
cdr3_aa: CASSRDVSDTQYF

j_call: TRBJ2-1
v_call: TRBV29-1
cdr3_aa: CSVGEAGEGEQFF

j_call: TRBJ1-5
v_call: TRBV3-1
cdr3_aa: CASSQSGLNQPQHF

j_call: TRBJ1-1
v_call: TRBV5-1
cdr3_aa: CASSLVGLLNTEAFF

j_call: TRBJ1-4
v_call: TRBV5-1
cdr3_aa: CASSSLGGLTNEKLFF

j_call: TRBJ1-2
v_call: TRBV7-9
cdr3_aa: CASSSEEGGYFSDGYTF

j_call: TRBJ1-2
v_call: TRBV20-1
cdr3_aa: CSAQRGSSSYGYTF

j_call: TRBJ2-3
v_call: TRBV24-1
cdr3_aa: CATSDFAAATDTQYF

j_call: TRBJ1-1
v_call: TRBV5-1
cdr3_aa: CASKEQGGNTEAFF

j_call: TRBJ2-5
v_call: TRBV2
cdr3_aa: CASSGGWFQETQYF

j_call: TRBJ2-5
v_call: TRBV20-1
cdr3_aa: CSAGHMGTQYF

j_call: TRBJ2-5
v_call: TRBV4-1
cdr3_aa: CASSQRRLAGEGQETQYF

j_call: TRBJ2-1
v_call: TRBV4-1
cdr3_aa: CASSQVGRREQFF

j_call: TRBJ2-1
v_call: TRBV18
cdr3_aa: CASSPDSGGEQFF